The rows below give T cell receptor beta chains drawn from one sample of a study of T cell repertoires in ileal Crohn's disease. Profiled with immunoSEQ multiplex PCR; TCRdb holds only in-frame clones, not every one. The table shows 5,500 to 8,500 clones, with roughly 74% occurring only once. Sequencing was done on a sample of ileal tissue. The receptors derive from an adult with Crohn's disease. The CDR3 runs from the conserved cysteine through the conserved F or W. The order of the fields is V gene, CDR3 length, clone size, J gene, D gene, CDR3 DNA, CDR3 protein. A D gene is named only where the DNA matches it firmly. Only part of the rows carry a size: once, few, many, or a class if the clone is expanded.

>TRBV7-9|14|NA|TRBJ2-7|TRBD2
TGTGCCAGCAGCTTCCCTAGCGGGCCCTACGAGCAGTACTTC
CASSFPSGPYEQYF
>TRBV7-2|15|NA|TRBJ2-3|NA
TGTGCCAGCAGCTTAATGGGACTCAGCACAGATACGCAGTATTTT
CASSLMGLSTDTQYF
>TRBV11-3|16|NA|TRBJ2-1|TRBD2
TGTGCCAGCAGCTTAGAGGGCGGGAGGTCGTACAATGAGCAGTTCTTC
CASSLEGGRSYNEQFF
>TRBV6-1|15|NA|TRBJ2-7|TRBD2
TGTGCCAGCAGTGTTTCCGGGACTAGCCGCTACGAGCAGTACTTC
CASSVSGTSRYEQYF
>TRBV7-9|13|NA|TRBJ1-2|NA
TGTGCCAGCAGCTTGAGACAGGTCGATGGCTACACCTTC
CASSLRQVDGYTF
>TRBV11-1|13|NA|TRBJ2-7|NA
TGTGCCAGCAGCTTACCCCCGGCCTACGAGCAGTACTTC
CASSLPPAYEQYF
>TRBV10-1|14|NA|TRBJ2-7|NA
TGCGCCACCCGCACGCGGACTATTAGTTACGAGCAGTACTTC
CATRTRTISYEQYF
>TRBV6-5|14|NA|TRBJ2-3|TRBD2
TGTGCCAGCAGGGGTAGCGGGGGAGCAGATACGCAGTATTTT
CASRGSGGADTQYF
>TRBV5-5|12|NA|TRBJ2-7|NA
TGTGCCAGCAGCTACGGCTCTTACGAGCAGTACTTC
CASSYGSYEQYF
>TRBV6-1|14|NA|TRBJ2-5|NA
TGTGCCAGCAGCCCCGGACGGAACCAAGAGACCCAGTACTTC
CASSPGRNQETQYF
>TRBV5-4|15|once|TRBJ2-3|NA
TGTGCCAGCAGCTTGGCTGGTGTCCGCACAGATACGCAGTATTTT
CASSLAGVRTDTQYF
>TRBV11-2|15|NA|TRBJ2-1|NA
TGTGCCAGCAGCAGGGGAGCGGTCCCCTACAATGAGCAGTTCTTC
CASSRGAVPYNEQFF
>TRBV6-4|15|NA|TRBJ2-1|TRBD2
TGTGCCAGCAGCCCCCTGGCGGGAGATAACAATGAGCAGTTCTTC
CASSPLAGDNNEQFF
>TRBV5-1|15|NA|TRBJ2-7|NA
TGCGCCAGCCCCGAAGGGCCATTTGGGCCCTACGAGCAGTACTTC
CASPEGPFGPYEQYF
>TRBV7-3|14|NA|TRBJ2-7|NA
TGTGCCAGCGGAGTCGGCGGGGGCCTCGCCGAGCAGTACTTC
CASGVGGGLAEQYF
>TRBV2|14|few|TRBJ1-2|TRBD1
TGTGCCAGCAAATCCACCGGGACAGTCTATGGCTACACCTTC
CASKSTGTVYGYTF
>TRBV4-1|13|NA|TRBJ2-7|NA
TGCGCCAGCAGCCAGGAACAGGGCTACGAGCAGTACTTC
CASSQEQGYEQYF
>TRBV4-3|15|NA|TRBJ2-1|NA
TGCGCCAGCAGCCCTTCCAGGGGGGTGTACAATGAGCAGTTCTTC
CASSPSRGVYNEQFF
>TRBV14|12|once|TRBJ2-7|NA
TGTGCCAGCAGCTTCCACCTCTACGAGCAGTACTTC
CASSFHLYEQYF
>TRBV12-5|12|NA|TRBJ1-1|NA
TGTGCTAGTGGTTTTTGGGATACTGAAGCTTTCTTT
CASGFWDTEAFF
>TRBV6-1|17|NA|TRBJ2-7|TRBD1
TGTGCCAGCAGTGAAGCGCTACTAGGGACAGGGTCCTACGAGCAGTACTTC
CASSEALLGTGSYEQYF
>TRBV18|13|NA|TRBJ1-4|TRBD1
TGTGCCAGCTCCGGACAGGGCGGTGAAAAACTGTTTTTT
CASSGQGGEKLFF
>TRBV6-6|12|NA|TRBJ2-1|NA
TGTGCCAGCAGTTCCGACAGGAATGAGCAGTTCTTC
CASSSDRNEQFF
>TRBV9|15|few|TRBJ2-3|TRBD2
TGTGCCAGCAGCGCCGGACTAGGGGACACAGATACGCAGTATTTT
CASSAGLGDTDTQYF
>TRBV5-1|15|NA|TRBJ1-3|TRBD1
TGCGCCAGCAGCCCGGGACAGAGCTCTGGAAACACCATATATTTT
CASSPGQSSGNTIYF
>TRBV27|14|NA|TRBJ2-3|NA
TGTGCCAGCAGCAAACAGACAAGCACAGATACGCAGTATTTT
CASSKQTSTDTQYF
>TRBV29-1|16|few|TRBJ1-5|NA
TGCAGCGTTGAAGATCAACCCAGGCAGAACAATCAGCCCCAGCATTTT
CSVEDQPRQNNQPQHF
>TRBV7-9|12|NA|TRBJ2-7|NA
TGTGCCAGCAGCCAAGACCCCTACGAGCAGTACTTC
CASSQDPYEQYF
>TRBV21-1|14|medium-sized|TRBJ2-7|NA
TGTGCCAGGAGCCCCCCAGAGGCTGCCTACGAGCAGTACTTC
CARSPPEAAYEQYF
>TRBV19|14|NA|TRBJ1-5|TRBD1
TGTGCCAGTAGTATTGGGACAGGTAATCAGCCCCAGCATTTT
CASSIGTGNQPQHF
>TRBV4-3|15|NA|TRBJ2-7|NA
TGCGCCAGCAGCCAAGAGCCCCAGGACCGCTACGAGCAGTACTTC
CASSQEPQDRYEQYF
>TRBV4-2|14|NA|TRBJ1-1|NA
TGTGCCAGCAGCCCTCGACAGGCGAACACTGAAGCTTTCTTT
CASSPRQANTEAFF
>TRBV27|11|NA|TRBJ1-2|NA
TGTGCCAGCAGTTCTGGATATGGCTACACCTTC
CASSSGYGYTF
>TRBV27|14|NA|TRBJ2-7|TRBD2
TGTGCCAGCGGAACTAGCGGGAGAATGAGGGAGCAGTACTTC
CASGTSGRMREQYF
>TRBV29-1|14|NA|TRBJ1-1|TRBD1
TGCAGCGTCGAGGACAGGCGGGGGAACACTGAAGCTTTCTTT
CSVEDRRGNTEAFF
>TRBV25-1|12|few|TRBJ2-7|NA
TGTGCCAGCAGTGGGGACGGATACGAGCAGTACTTC
CASSGDGYEQYF
>TRBV7-9|14|NA|TRBJ2-5|TRBD1
TGTGCCAGCAGCCCGACAGGGAATATAGAGACCCAGTACTTC
CASSPTGNIETQYF
>TRBV5-1|14|NA|TRBJ1-1|TRBD1
TGCGCCAGCAGCTTGGGACAGGGGGGCACTGAAGCTTTCTTT
CASSLGQGGTEAFF
>TRBV27|14|NA|TRBJ1-3|NA
TGTGCCAGCAGCCCCCGGGTCCCAACAAACACCATATATTTT
CASSPRVPTNTIYF
>TRBV7-2|15|NA|TRBJ1-2|TRBD1
TGTGCCAGCAGCTTAGGCCAGGGGGCTAACTATGGCTACACCTTC
CASSLGQGANYGYTF
>TRBV23-1|17|few|TRBJ2-1|NA
TGCGCCAGCAGGGTGGACTTGGACAGGGAGGGGAAGAATGAGCAGTTCTTC
CASRVDLDREGKNEQFF
>TRBV5-6|14|NA|TRBJ1-5|NA
TGTGCCAGCAGCTTCATGCAGTCCGATCAGCCCCAGCATTTT
CASSFMQSDQPQHF
>TRBV5-1|16|NA|TRBJ1-3|NA
TGCGCCAGCAGCTTTGGAGACTCATACTCTGGAAACACCATATATTTT
CASSFGDSYSGNTIYF
>TRBV19|15|NA|TRBJ2-7|TRBD1
TGTGCCAGTACCACCAGGGGGACAGGAGCCTACGAGCAGTACTTC
CASTTRGTGAYEQYF
>TRBV6-5|13|NA|TRBJ1-1|TRBD1
TGTGCCAGCAGTTACACCGGGACAGGGGAGGCTTTCTTT
CASSYTGTGEAFF
>TRBV4-3|20|NA|TRBJ2-2|TRBD2
TGCGCCAGCAGCCATGGGGAGGGGAGCGGGAGGGTAAAGGACACCGGGGAGCTGTTTTTT
CASSHGEGSGRVKDTGELFF
>TRBV29-1|13|NA|TRBJ1-5|TRBD1
TGCAGCGTAGGACAGGGGGCCTTTCAGCCCCAGCATTTT
CSVGQGAFQPQHF
>TRBV19|13|medium-sized|TRBJ1-1|NA
TGTGCCAGTAGCGGGACGGCAAACACTGAAGCTTTCTTT
CASSGTANTEAFF
>TRBV18|19|NA|TRBJ2-1|TRBD2
TGTGCCAGCTCACCCTCGCTGCGGGGACTAGCGGAGGTATACAATGAGCAGTTCTTC
CASSPSLRGLAEVYNEQFF
>TRBV28|15|NA|TRBJ2-3|TRBD2
TGTGCCAGCAGTTTGCGGGAGTCCCACCAGCATACGCAGTATTTT
CASSLRESHQHTQYF
>TRBV28|15|NA|TRBJ1-3|NA
TGTGCCAGCAGCGGAGGACGGGGCGAGAGTAACACCATATATTTT
CASSGGRGESNTIYF
>TRBV7-7|18|NA|TRBJ2-1|NA
TGTGCCAGCAGCCGACTAGGGATGGGAGTAGGGGCAGACAATGAGCAGTTCTTC
CASSRLGMGVGADNEQFF
>TRBV11-1|17|few|TRBJ2-3|NA
TGTGCCAGCAGCTTAGCGACGAGGGCCTGGGGCACAGATACGCAGTATTTT
CASSLATRAWGTDTQYF
>TRBV7-6|16|few|TRBJ2-1|TRBD2
TGTGCCAGCAGCTCGGAGGCTAGCGGGAGCCAAAGTGAGCAGTTCTTC
CASSSEASGSQSEQFF
>TRBV4-1|12|NA|TRBJ1-1|NA
TGCGCCAGCAGCACAGTGACGGGTGAAGCTTTCTTT
CASSTVTGEAFF
>TRBV5-6|12|NA|TRBJ1-1|NA
TGTGCCAGCAGCCGGGTGGGGCGTACAGTGGCCTTT
CASSRVGRTVAF
>TRBV27|17|NA|TRBJ2-3|NA
TGTGCCAGCAGTTTTTTTCCCCCTGAGGGAGCGAAAGATACGCAGTATTTT
CASSFFPPEGAKDTQYF
>TRBV20-1|11|once|TRBJ2-1|NA
TGCAGTGGGTCGACTTACAATGAGCAGTTCTTC
CSGSTYNEQFF
>TRBV2|16|NA|TRBJ2-5|TRBD1
TGTGCCAGCAGTGCCCCTAGGACAGGGTCCCAAGAGACCCAGTACTTC
CASSAPRTGSQETQYF
>TRBV29-1|15|once|TRBJ2-7|TRBD2
TGCAGCGTGGGGGGAGCGGTAGCGGGACCCTACGAGCAGTACTTC
CSVGGAVAGPYEQYF